This T cell receptor beta chain derives from a study of OX40 agonist ivuxolimab in advanced cancers. To note about this clone: The antigen is not known.

In germline, CDR1 is SGHRS, CDR2 YFSETQ. The CDR3 is 15 residues long. Trimming removed 3 bases at V and 2 bases at J, with 15 bases between. Notes on the study in general: At 0.1 to 3.0 mg/kg and by week 6, clonal expansion occurred in CD4+ and CD8+ blood T cells.

Assay: immunoSEQ multiplex PCR; the TCRdb copy retains only in-frame clones and omits some. The sample lists some 73,000 clones; 70% to 90% were seen once. This clonotype was obtained from an adult with an advanced solid tumor such as melanoma, head and neck, liver or kidney cancer. This chain uses TRBV5-1 with TRBJ2-7; possible D gene TRBD1, 7 bases. Sequenced here: CD4+ or CD8+ T cells sorted from blood, sampled in a trial of the OX40 agonist ivuxolimab. The CDR3 sequence: CASSSEEGAAYEQYF. The CDR3 nucleotides are TGCGCCAGCAGCTCGGAGGAGGGGGCGGCCTACGAGCAGTACTTC. The whole variable domain, filled in from reference TRBV5-1 and TRBJ2-7, reads KAGVTQTPRYLIKTRGQQVTLSCSPISGHRSVSWYQQTPGQGLQFLFEYFSETQRNKGNFPGRFSGRQFSNSRSEMNVSTLELGDSALYLCASSSEEGAAYEQYFGPGTRLTVT.